The clone carrying this T cell receptor beta chain appeared many times. It was with a sample-barcoded 5' primer and a J-beta primer mix that a second PCR of roughly 7 to 12 cycles was run. TCRdb re-called the 5' RACE reads with MiXCR, one entry per CDR3 protein. This table has about 930,000 distinct CDR3 sequences, just under 30% appearing once. Per the germline V gene, CDR1 is SNHLY and CDR2 is FYNNEI. CDR3 length equals 13 residues. The V segment lost 6 bases and the J segment 3 bases; nucleotides outside the gene matches: 2. These data originate in a study of blood T cells in healthy people across ages. The sample was also linked to a second study, of T cells of mothers and their children.

The material sequenced was blood. The chain recombines TRBV2 with TRBJ1-5; TRBD1 aligns across 7 bases. The TCR originated in a woman aged 40 to 49 in good health. CDR3 sequence (DNA): TGTGCCAGCAGAGGGACAGTCAATCAGCCCCAGCATTTT. This translates into CASRGTVNQPQHF.